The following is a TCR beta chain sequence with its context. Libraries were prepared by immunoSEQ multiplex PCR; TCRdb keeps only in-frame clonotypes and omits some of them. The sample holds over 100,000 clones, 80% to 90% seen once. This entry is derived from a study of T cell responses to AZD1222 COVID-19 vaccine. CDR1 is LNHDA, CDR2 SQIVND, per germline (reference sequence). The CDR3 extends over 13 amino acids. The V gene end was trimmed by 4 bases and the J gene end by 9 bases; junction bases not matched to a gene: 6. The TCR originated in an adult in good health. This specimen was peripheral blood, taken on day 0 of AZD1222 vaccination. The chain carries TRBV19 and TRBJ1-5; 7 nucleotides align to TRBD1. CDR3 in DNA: TGTGCCAGTAGTACAGACAGGGCACGGCCCCAGCATTTT. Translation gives CASSTDRARPQHF.